This note documents a single T cell receptor (beta chain) sequence. The antigen remains undetermined. A much larger clone differs by one base, so this may be a read error. The germline V gene has CDR1 PRHDT and CDR2 FYEKMQ (reference sequence). The CDR3 contains 15 residues. This specimen comes from a study of glioma-infiltrating T cells. TCR alpha and beta CDR3 regions were amplified from RNA using iRepertoire nested multiplex PCR. TCRdb reprocessed the multiplex PCR reads via MiXCR and lists one record per CDR3 protein. Among more than 300,000 distinct CDR3 sequences listed, 41% were seen once. Regarding the study as a whole: Above-expected tissue-blood divergence occurred in all gliomas, most in low-grade ones. Only very few CDR3 sequences appeared in both tissue and blood.

The TCR comes from a human donor with low-grade glioma or glioblastoma, undergoing nonglioma brain surgery, or in good health (not recorded which). The chain links TRBV13 to TRBJ2-3; D remains unclear. The sequencing sample was made of glioma tissue, nonneoplastic brain tissue, or PBMCs (not recorded which). Here the CDR3 reads CASSLRFSNTDTKYF. The CDR3 nucleotides read TGTGCCAGCAGCTTGAGGTTCTCCAACACAGATACGAAGTATTTT.